Each of the 8 T cell receptor beta chains below was sequenced from the same sample in a study of T cells in Graves' hyperthyroidism and ophthalmopathy. Using RNA transcripts as the source, TCR beta CDR3 regions were amplified. HTBI primers were employed in a first-round RT-PCR of the TCR CDR3. TCRdb re-analysed the multiplex PCR reads in MiXCR, keeping a single row per CDR3 protein. The sample contains more than 450,000 distinct CDR3 sequences, 14% of which appear only once. The sequenced sample was blood. Every receptor here comes from a middle-aged woman with Graves' hyperthyroidism.

In this sample, this clonotype turned up many times. The J gene is TRBJ2-2, the V gene TRBV5-1; D gene unclear. Germline V gene lookup returns CDR1 SGHRS and CDR2 YFSETQ. V lost 1 base to trimming and J lost 2 bases, with 9 bases between them. The CDR3 is 15 amino acids. The CDR3 protein is CASSLRTDNTGELFF. Here the CDR3 DNA reads TGCGCCAGCAGCTTGCGGACGGACAACACCGGGGAGCTGTTTTTT.

The chain uses TRBV6-1 and TRBJ2-5; 10 bases line up with TRBD1. V shed 5 bases, J shed 0 bases, and the junction held 3 bases outside the gene matches. CDR3 length: 15 residues. The germline V gene has CDR1 MNHNS and CDR2 SASEGT. CDR3 nucleotide sequence: TGTGCCAGCAGTCTGACAGGGGGCAACCAAGAGACCCAGTACTTC. Translating gives CASSLTGGNQETQYF.

The chain couples TRBV4-1 to TRBJ2-7; 9 nucleotides agree with TRBD2. Germline CDR1 is MGHRA and CDR2 is YSYEKL. Trimming cost V 3 bases and J 5 bases; bases outside gene matches: 11. The CDR3 spans 16 residues. The CDR3: CASSHAGAGGLNEQYF. The CDR3, as DNA: TGCGCCAGCAGCCATGCCGGGGCGGGAGGGCTAAACGAGCAGTACTTC.

This clonotype has more than one count but fewer than ten. This sequence joins TRBV28 and TRBJ2-7; 11 nucleotides agree with TRBD2. The V segment lost 8 bases and the J segment 2 bases; nucleotides outside the gene matches: 5. This CDR3 has 14 residues. Germline loops: CDR1 MDHEN, CDR2 SYDVKM. Written as DNA, the CDR3 is TGTGCCAGCGAGGTGGGACTAGCGGCCTACGAGCAGTACTTC. It translates to CASEVGLAAYEQYF.

This clonotype was counted many times. V usage is TRBV13 and J usage is TRBJ2-7; TRBD1 agrees at 7 bases. This CDR3 is 14 amino acids long. Germline lookup yields CDR1 PRHDT and CDR2 FYEKMQ (reference sequence). The J segment lost 3 bases and the V segment lost 0 bases, leaving 2 bases of the junction unmatched. The CDR3 region has the DNA TGTGCCAGCAGCTTAGGACAGGGGATCTACGAGCAGTACTTC. Residues: CASSLGQGIYEQYF.

This clonotype was found many times. The chain joins TRBV20-1 to TRBJ2-7; TRBD1 aligns across 9 bases. V was clipped by 5 bases and J by 2 bases; unmatched bases: 1. CDR1 is DFQATT, CDR2 SNEGSKA, per germline (reference sequence). The CDR3 extends over 12 amino acids. CDR3 sequence (DNA): TGCAGTGCTCGGGACAGGGCCTACGAGCAGTACTTC. Its protein is CSARDRAYEQYF.

As to this clonotype: A much larger clone differs from this one at a single base, so this may be a read error. V and J are TRBV6-2 or TRBV6-3 and TRBJ2-7, with no clear D. Germline V lookup: CDR1 MNHEY, CDR2 SVGEGT. The CDR3 loop spans 16 amino acids. The CDR3 DNA reads as TGTGCCGGCAGTTACAGACACGGAGAGCTTTTCTACGAGCAGTACTTC. Translated, it gives CAGSYRHGELFYEQYF.

Only a few counts were recorded for this clonotype. This rearrangement joins TRBV19 to TRBJ1-5, with unresolved D. The CDR3 length is 14 residues. Trimming cost V 5 bases and J 0 bases, with 8 bases left between them. Germline V gene data show CDR1 as LNHDA and CDR2 as SQIVND (reference sequence). The CDR3: CASSLLNSNQPQHF. The CDR3 DNA follows: TGTGCCAGTAGTCTGTTAAATAGCAATCAGCCCCAGCATTTT.